The TCR beta chain described here comes from a study of blood T cell repertoires in COVID-19. Study-wide background: The United States, Italy and Spain provided the acute and convalescent COVID-19 samples. T cells, B-cell-depleted T cells, or PBMCs supplied cDNA or gDNA.

Clones were sequenced by immunoSEQ multiplex PCR, and TCRdb holds only the in-frame ones, with some missing. Of tens of thousands of clones listed, 85% to 90% are singletons. Germline V gene sequence: CDR1 LGHNA, CDR2 YSLEER. This CDR3 is built from 14 residues. Trimming took off 2 bases at V and 15 bases at J, with 20 bases between the two ends. Sequenced input: peripheral blood. The receptor's source is a woman of 80 years or more with active COVID-19. V usage is TRBV4-3 and J usage is TRBJ2-4; possibly TRBD2 for D (5 bases). The CDR3: CASSQSGSARGMYF. The CDR3 nucleotides read TGCGCCAGCAGCCAATCTGGTTCCGCACGGGGAATGTACTTC.